Below are 23 T cell receptor beta chains sequenced from a single sample in a study of T-cell reconstitution after alpha-beta-depleted transplantation in children. Researchers prepared the TCRbeta library using unique molecular identifiers, the study reports. TCRdb redid the calling of the PCR reads with MiXCR, one entry per CDR3 protein. The table has roughly 220,000 distinct CDR3 sequences, about 8.7% seen once. The material sequenced was PBMCs, mostly from graft donor cells, taken 360 days after TCRalphabeta/CD19-depleted stem cell transplant. The source is a male patient aged 2 to 10 who had a stem cell transplant for acute myeloid leukemia, so the T cells may come from the graft donor.

There are many counts of this clonotype. The chain employs TRBV20-1 and TRBJ2-1; D is possibly TRBD1 (5 bases). Trimming took 1 base from V and 2 from J, leaving 6 bases between them. Germline V gene sequence: CDR1 DFQATT, CDR2 SNEGSKA (reference sequence). The CDR3 contains 13 residues. CDR3 in DNA: TGCAGTGCTAGAGTAGGGGCCTACAATGAGCAGTTCTTC. It specifies CSARVGAYNEQFF.

This clonotype was detected only a few times. The chain is built from TRBV20-1 and TRBJ1-6; no clear D gene. Trimming cost V 3 bases and J 9 bases, with 6 bases left between them. There are 11 residues in the CDR3. Germline V gene lookup returns CDR1 DFQATT and CDR2 SNEGSKA (reference sequence). The CDR3 bases are TGCAGTGCTAGGGTGGGTTCACCCCTCCACTTT. It is translated as CSARVGSPLHF.

The V call is TRBV7-2, the J call TRBJ2-7; 7 bases line up with TRBD1. There are 14 residues in the CDR3. The germline gives CDR1 SGHTA, CDR2 FQGNSA. J was trimmed by 2 bases and V by 2 bases; bases with no gene match: 3. The DNA of the CDR3 is TGTGCCAGCAGCTTATACAGGGGCACCTACGAGCAGTACTTC. Translated, it gives CASSLYRGTYEQYF.

This clonotype came up many times. The V and J genes are TRBV20-1 and TRBJ2-3, with 10 bases lining up with TRBD2. The CDR3 spans 17 residues. CDR1 is DFQATT and CDR2 is SNEGSKA in the germline V gene (reference sequence). The V gene end was trimmed by 2 bases and the J gene end by 2 bases; junction bases not matched to a gene: 10. CDR3 sequence: CSARCAPSGSFTDTQYF. In nucleotides, the CDR3 is TGCAGTGCTAGATGCGCCCCTAGCGGGAGTTTCACAGATACGCAGTATTTT.

At least ten counts were recorded for this clonotype. This chain links TRBV5-1 with TRBJ1-2; D is unclear. Germline CDR1 and CDR2: SGHRS and YFSETQ. Trimming removed 0 bases at V and 8 bases at J, with 14 bases between. This CDR3 is built from 14 residues. The CDR3 loop reads CASSLAVVDFGYTF. As DNA, the CDR3 is TGCGCCAGCAGCTTGGCCGTTGTAGATTTCGGCTACACCTTC. Using reference TRBV5-1 and TRBJ1-2 for the parts outside the CDR3, the full variable domain is KAGVTQTPRYLIKTRGQQVTLSCSPISGHRSVSWYQQTPGQGLQFLFEYFSETQRNKGNFPGRFSGRQFSNSRSEMNVSTLELGDSALYLCASSLAVVDFGYTFGSGTRLTVV.

This clonotype occurred a few times. V and J are TRBV6-1 and TRBJ1-4; 7 nucleotides align to TRBD1. The CDR3 spans 15 residues. Per germline, CDR1 MNHNS and CDR2 SASEGT. The J segment lost 3 bases and the V segment lost 5 bases, leaving 6 bases of the junction unmatched. CDR3 amino acids: CASSLRDSANEKLFF. The CDR3 bases are TGTGCCAGCAGTCTCCGGGACAGCGCTAATGAAAAACTGTTTTTT.

This clonotype appeared a few times. The chain recombines TRBV11-2 with TRBJ2-2, with 12 bases that match TRBD2. The CDR3 is made up of 19 amino acids. Germline V lookup: CDR1 SGHAT, CDR2 FQNNGV. The junction had 11 bases not matched to a gene; V was cut back by 1 base and J by 5 bases. In DNA form, the CDR3 reads TGTGCCAGCAGCTTAGGTTCTAGCGGGAGGGCTCTCGAGACCGGGGAGCTGTTTTTT. Its protein is CASSLGSSGRALETGELFF.

The chain combines TRBV20-1 with TRBJ2-4; D possibly matches TRBD1 or TRBD2 (6 bases each). V was pared by 5 bases and J by 0 bases, with 14 bases between. CDR1 is DFQATT, CDR2 SNEGSKA, per germline (reference sequence). This CDR3 is 15 amino acids long. CDR3 DNA: TGCAGTGCTTGGGGGGCGTTACTAGCCAAAAACATTCAGTACTTC. Protein sequence: CSAWGALLAKNIQYF.

Remarks on this clonotype: The junction shows a germline mismatch at one end, possibly a read error. The rearrangement joins TRBV12-3 or TRBV12-4 to TRBJ2-3; 9 bases line up with TRBD2. The CDR3 runs to 15 residues. The CDR3 is CASSLSGSPTDTQCF. The CDR3 DNA is TGTGCCAGCAGCCTTAGCGGGAGTCCCACAGATACGCAGTGTTTT.

The CDR3: CSVESPGDDPYEQYF. For the CDR3, the DNA is TGCAGCGTTGAATCCCCCGGGGACGACCCCTACGAGCAGTACTTC. This chain uses TRBV29-1 with TRBJ2-7; TRBD1 or TRBD2 may be the D gene (5 bases each). Trimming left V 2 bases short and J 2 bases short, with 16 bases between. The germline V gene encodes CDR1 SQVTM and CDR2 ANQGSEA. The CDR3 is 15 residues long.

The V and J genes are TRBV29-1 and TRBJ2-1, with TRBD2 matching over 15 bases. The CDR3 is 22 residues long. CDR1 is SQVTM and CDR2 is ANQGSEA in the germline V gene. Trimming cost V 0 bases and J 5 bases; bases outside gene matches: 20. The CDR3 spells CSVEDDGGLAGGITGAHNEQFF. In DNA, the CDR3 is TGCAGCGTTGAAGACGATGGGGGACTAGCGGGAGGAATTACCGGTGCCCACAATGAGCAGTTCTTC.

The chain joins TRBV5-1 to TRBJ2-1; 11 bases map to TRBD2. The trim removed 4 bases at V and 0 bases at J, leaving 3 bases unmatched. The CDR3 totals 16 residues. Looked up from germline, CDR1 is SGHRS and CDR2 is YFSETQ. CDR3 DNA sequence: TGCGCCAGCAGCGCCGGGACTAGCGGCTCCTACAATGAGCAGTTCTTC. Amino acid sequence: CASSAGTSGSYNEQFF.

This clonotype appeared a few times. The chain joins TRBV30 to TRBJ1-1; 12 bases line up with TRBD1. The CDR3 consists of 17 residues. Germline V gives CDR1 GTSNPN, CDR2 SVGIG (reference sequence). J was trimmed by 8 bases and V by 0 bases; bases with no gene match: 13. The CDR3 sequence: CAWSVRGTGGNQGEAFF. The CDR3 DNA reads TGTGCCTGGAGTGTACGAGGGACAGGGGGCAACCAAGGCGAAGCTTTCTTT.

The J gene is TRBJ2-7, the V gene TRBV7-9; 8 nucleotides line up with TRBD2. Germline CDR1 is SEHNR and CDR2 is FQNEAQ (reference sequence). V trimming: 2 bases; J trimming: 6 bases; junction bases outside the gene matches: 0. CDR3 size: 12 residues. As DNA, the CDR3 is TGTGCCAGCAGCTTACGGGAGGGCGAGCAGTACTTC. As protein: CASSLREGEQYF.

This clonotype was detected a few times. The chain combines TRBV20-1 with TRBJ2-3, with D maybe TRBD2 (6 bases). The V end was cut by 3 bases, the J end by 6 bases, with 13 bases between. Germline CDR1 is DFQATT and CDR2 is SNEGSKA (reference sequence). The CDR3 totals 13 residues. CDR3 protein: CSARKGLLDTQYF. The DNA for the CDR3 is TGCAGTGCTAGGAAGGGACTTCTGGATACGCAGTATTTT.

This clonotype was observed many times. CDR3 residues: CATSDNPGQGVYNEQFF. The CDR3 bases are TGTGCCACCAGTGATAACCCGGGACAGGGCGTATACAATGAGCAGTTCTTC. This sequence joins TRBV24-1 and TRBJ2-1; 9 nucleotides line up with TRBD1. The CDR3 totals 17 residues. Germline V gene sequence: CDR1 KGHDR, CDR2 SFDVKD. Trimming took 3 bases from V and 4 from J; bases not matched to a gene: 9.

This clonotype was recorded at least ten times. V and J are TRBV7-2 and TRBJ2-7; D may be TRBD2 (6 bases). V gave up 3 bases and J gave up 4 bases, with 19 bases separating them. This CDR3 comprises 16 residues. CDR1 is SGHTA and CDR2 is FQGNSA in the germline V gene. CDR3 nucleotide sequence: TGTGCCAGCAGCTTGCCGTCCGGGAGTGGGGCTTACGAGCAGTACTTC. Translation: CASSLPSGSGAYEQYF.

The chain recombines TRBV9 with TRBJ2-5; 8 positions match TRBD1. Germline V gives CDR1 SGDLS, CDR2 YYNGEE. CDR3 length: 15 residues. After removal of 3 bases from V and 5 bases from J, the junction contained 9 bases not matched to a gene. The CDR3 loop reads CASSGYRGADETQYF. As DNA, the CDR3 is TGTGCCAGCAGCGGATACAGGGGGGCCGATGAGACCCAGTACTTC.

This clonotype showed up many times. V usage is TRBV12-3 or TRBV12-4 and J usage is TRBJ1-1; D not certain. This CDR3 has 11 amino acids. Trimming removed 3 bases from V and 9 bases from J, with 8 bases in between. In DNA form, the CDR3 reads TGTGCCAGCAGTTTCGACGGGAAAGCTTTCTTT. Translating gives CASSFDGKAFF.

The chain links TRBV20-1 to TRBJ2-7, with 10 bases fitting TRBD2. The CDR3 has 14 residues. Germline-derived CDR1 and CDR2 are DFQATT and SNEGSKA (reference sequence). Trimming took 6 bases from V and 6 from J; bases not matched to a gene: 11. Here the CDR3 DNA reads TGCAGTGCAAACAGGGGCGGGACTAGCGCCGAGCAGTACTTC. Amino acid sequence: CSANRGGTSAEQYF.

In this sample, this clonotype turned up many times. V and J are TRBV10-3 and TRBJ2-2; a possible D gene is TRBD1 (6 bases). Germline CDR1 reads ENHRY; CDR2 reads SYGVKD. V lost 6 bases, J lost 0 bases, and 11 bases lay in between. The CDR3 extends over 15 amino acids. The CDR3 coding sequence is TGTGCCATCAGGGAGACAGGAACGAACACCGGGGAGCTGTTTTTT. Its protein product is CAIRETGTNTGELFF.

This clonotype was counted at least ten times. The genes are TRBV15 and TRBJ2-7; 10 bases fit TRBD1. J lost 4 bases, V lost 1 base, and 1 base had no gene match. The V gene's germline CDR1 is LNHNV and CDR2 YYDKDF (reference sequence). The CDR3 covers 14 residues. Written as DNA, the CDR3 is TGTGCCACCAGCAGAGGACAGGGGGCTTACGAGCAGTACGTC. This encodes CATSRGQGAYEQYV.

This clonotype was detected a few times. The V and J genes are TRBV12-3 or TRBV12-4 and TRBJ1-5; unclear D gene. The CDR3 sequence is 15 residues long. The V end was cut by 5 bases, the J end by 1 base, with 12 bases between. The CDR3 nucleotides read TGTGCCAGCAGTGGCCGGACGGGAAGCAATCAGCCCCAGCATTTT. Amino acid sequence: CASSGRTGSNQPQHF.